What follows are 26 T cell receptor beta chains derived from one specimen sequenced in a study of cytomegalovirus exposure and HLA in healthy donors. The protocol was immunoSEQ multiplex PCR, while the TCRdb copy is restricted to in-frame clones and leaves out a portion. The table shows under 200,000 clones, with nearly 90% occurring only once. Sequences were obtained from PBMCs. These TCRs come from a man between 18 and 35 years old in good health and CMV-seropositive.

This clone was counted a few times. The chain recombines TRBV27 with TRBJ2-3; the match to TRBD1 covers 7 bases. CDR1 and CDR2 from the germline V gene are MNHEY and SMNVEV (reference sequence). Trimming at V came to 7 bases and at J to 4 bases, leaving 8 bases not matched to a gene. CDR3 length equals 14 residues. The CDR3 region is CASKDWQGADTQYF. DNA for the CDR3: TGTGCCAGCAAAGATTGGCAGGGGGCAGATACGCAGTATTTT.

The genes are TRBV6-6 and TRBJ2-1, with 9 bases aligning to TRBD2. The CDR3 loop spans 15 amino acids. The V and J ends lost 5 bases and 5 bases, in that order; junction bases with no gene match: 7. The germline CDR1 and CDR2 sequences are MNHNY and SVGAGI (reference sequence). CDR3: CASSPPGLANNEQFF. CDR3 DNA: TGTGCCAGCAGTCCTCCGGGACTAGCTAACAATGAGCAGTTCTTC.

The chain is built from TRBV19 and TRBJ2-6; possible D gene TRBD1, 6 bases. Per the germline V gene, CDR1 is LNHDA and CDR2 is SQIVND (reference sequence). The CDR3 is made up of 15 amino acids. Trimming stripped 6 bases from V and 0 bases from J, with 9 bases between. The CDR3 loop is CASRGGNSGANVLTF. In DNA form, the CDR3 reads TGTGCCAGTAGAGGGGGAAACTCTGGGGCCAACGTCCTGACTTTC.

In the case of this clone: A read error may account for a junction end that differs from germline. The rearrangement links TRBV7-7 to TRBJ2-1; D not resolved. This CDR3 has 13 residues. Germline lookup yields CDR1 SSHAT and CDR2 FNYEAQ (reference sequence). The CDR3 coding sequence is TGTGCTAGCAGCTTAACACGGGACAATGAGCAGTTCTTC. It translates to CASSLTRDNEQFF.

The gene calls are TRBV7-2 and TRBJ2-3; D uncertain. V lost 0 bases and J lost 0, with 4 bases in between. This CDR3 has 14 amino acids. Germline CDR1 SGHTA, CDR2 FQGNSA. The DNA for the CDR3 is TGTGCCAGCAGCTTAGCCCCTAGCACAGATACGCAGTATTTT. Protein product: CASSLAPSTDTQYF.

The chain recombines TRBV18 with TRBJ1-2; 8 bases map to TRBD1. Per germline, CDR1 KGHSH and CDR2 LQKENI. With 2 bases clipped from V and 7 bases from J, the junction kept 6 bases outside the gene matches. The CDR3 loop spans 14 amino acids. The CDR3 region is CASSPNGQGGGYTF. The CDR3 region has the DNA TGTGCCAGCTCACCAAATGGACAGGGCGGTGGCTACACCTTC.

J is TRBJ2-7 and V is TRBV6-6; 12 bases agree with TRBD2. CDR3 size: 15 residues. In germline, CDR1 is MNHNY, CDR2 SVGAGI (reference sequence). V gave up 5 bases and J gave up 0 bases; unmatched junction bases: 2. This CDR3 reads CASSVTSGSSYEQYF. CDR3 in DNA: TGTGCCAGCAGTGTGACTAGCGGGAGCTCCTACGAGCAGTACTTC.

The chain couples TRBV28 to TRBJ1-2; a weak D match, TRBD1 (5 bases). The CDR3 has 15 amino acids. The V gene lost 3 bases and the J gene lost 2 bases, with 13 bases spanning the gap. The V gene's germline CDR1 is MDHEN and CDR2 SYDVKM. This chain's CDR3 is CASSFSTQGNYGYTF. CDR3 nucleotides: TGTGCCAGCAGTTTTTCCACGCAGGGCAACTATGGCTACACCTTC.

This chain joins TRBV30 and TRBJ1-2; TRBD1 aligns across 8 bases. CDR3 length equals 14 residues. Germline lookup yields CDR1 GTSNPN and CDR2 SVGIG (reference sequence). With V trimmed by 1 base and J by 8 bases, 9 bases remained unmatched. DNA of the CDR3: TGTGCCTGGAGTGGGACAGGGAAGGTGCGCGGCTACACCTTC. This encodes CAWSGTGKVRGYTF.

The chain combines TRBV5-6 with TRBJ1-1; no reliable D call. Germline V CDR1 and CDR2: SGHDT, YYEEEE. This CDR3 comprises 14 residues. Trimming cost V 3 bases and J 3 bases, with 12 bases left between them. CDR3 loop: CASSYRLYHTEAFF. CDR3 nucleotide sequence: TGTGCCAGCAGCTACCGACTCTATCACACTGAAGCTTTCTTT.

Concerning this clone itself: The same CDR3 can be traced to other DNA sequences in this sample. V usage is TRBV20-1 and J usage is TRBJ2-7; D not resolved. The V end was cut by 3 bases, the J end by 4 bases, with 7 bases between. Germline V CDR1 and CDR2: DFQATT, SNEGSKA (reference sequence). This CDR3 is built from 11 residues. The CDR3: CSASSAYEQYF. The CDR3 DNA is TGCAGTGCTAGTAGTGCATACGAGCAGTACTTC.

The J gene is TRBJ1-3, the V gene TRBV4-1, with no clear D. This CDR3 is 14 amino acids long. V shed 1 base and J shed 4 bases, with 8 bases lying between them. Germline loops: CDR1 MGHRA, CDR2 YSYEKL. For the CDR3, the DNA is TGCGCCAGCAGCCAAGGGCCCAACGGAAACACCATATATTTT. It translates to CASSQGPNGNTIYF.

The chain employs TRBV11-3 and TRBJ2-7; 8 bases align to TRBD2. Trimming took 2 bases from V and 0 from J; bases not matched to a gene: 3. The CDR3 has 15 amino acids. Germline CDR1 SGHNT, CDR2 YENEEA. The CDR3 DNA follows: TGTGCCAGCAGCTTATCGACTAGCGTCTCCTACGAGCAGTACTTC. This encodes CASSLSTSVSYEQYF. The full variable domain, completed using reference TRBV11-3 and TRBJ2-7, is EAGVVQSPRYKIIEKKQPVAFWCNPISGHNTLYWYLQNLGQGPELLIRYENEEAVDDSQLPKDRFSAERLKGVDSTLKIQPAELGDSAVYLCASSLSTSVSYEQYFGPGTRLTVT.

The chain carries TRBV2 and TRBJ2-3; possibly TRBD2 for D (6 bases). The CDR3 is 14 residues long. V was shortened by 6 bases and J by 2 bases, with 12 bases between the two germline ends. The germline V gene has CDR1 SNHLY and CDR2 FYNNEI. The CDR3 DNA reads as TGTGCCAGCAGGAAAGGCGGGGCCACAGATACGCAGTATTTT. The encoded protein is CASRKGGATDTQYF.

The chain carries TRBV6-1 and TRBJ2-7, with D possibly TRBD1 on 5 matching bases. CDR3 length: 13 residues. Trimming stripped 4 bases from V and 0 bases from J, with 7 bases between. The germline V gene has CDR1 MNHNS and CDR2 SASEGT. The CDR3 region has the DNA TGTGCCAGCAGTGCAACAGGCTCCTACGAGCAGTACTTC. Translation: CASSATGSYEQYF.

The V and J genes are TRBV6-1 and TRBJ1-2, with TRBD1 as a possible D gene (5 bases). The CDR3 consists of 12 residues. CDR1 is MNHNS and CDR2 is SASEGT in the germline V gene. Trimming removed 5 bases at V and 3 bases at J, with 7 bases between. DNA for the CDR3: TGTGCCAGCAGTTTGACAGACTATGGCTACACCTTC. It yields the protein CASSLTDYGYTF.

The chain joins TRBV5-1 to TRBJ2-5; 7 nucleotides agree with TRBD1. The V and J ends lost 0 bases and 5 bases, in that order; junction bases with no gene match: 7. Per germline, CDR1 SGHRS and CDR2 YFSETQ. The CDR3 is 15 residues long. The CDR3 DNA reads TGCGCCAGCAGCTTGGGTGACAGGGCGAGGGAGACCCAGTACTTC. Encoded protein: CASSLGDRARETQYF. Combining the CDR3 with reference TRBV5-1 and TRBJ2-5 gives the whole variable domain KAGVTQTPRYLIKTRGQQVTLSCSPISGHRSVSWYQQTPGQGLQFLFEYFSETQRNKGNFPGRFSGRQFSNSRSEMNVSTLELGDSALYLCASSLGDRARETQYFGPGTRLLVL.

This chain links TRBV5-1 with TRBJ1-5; TRBD1 matches at 7 bases. J was trimmed by 6 bases and V by 4 bases; bases with no gene match: 4. CDR1 SGHRS and CDR2 YFSETQ come from the germline V gene. CDR3 length: 13 residues. The CDR3 region has the DNA TGCGCCAGCAGCGAAACAGGGGTTCAGCCCCAGCATTTT. Translation: CASSETGVQPQHF.

CDR3 region: CASSVAGRGQETQYF. In nucleotides, the CDR3 is TGTGCCAGCAGCGTAGCGGGCAGGGGACAAGAGACCCAGTACTTC. The chain combines TRBV9 with TRBJ2-5, with a tentative D call TRBD1 (6 bases). Germline loops: CDR1 SGDLS, CDR2 YYNGEE. With 0 bases removed from V and 2 bases from J, the gap between germline ends came to 11 bases. The CDR3 has 15 amino acids.

The V gene is TRBV5-1, the J gene TRBJ2-7; 7 positions agree with TRBD1. CDR1 is SGHRS, CDR2 YFSETQ, per germline. V lost 0 bases to trimming and J lost 2 bases; unmatched junction nucleotides: 11. The CDR3 is 17 residues long. CDR3 protein: CASSLASNRGTTYEQYF. CDR3 DNA: TGCGCCAGCAGCTTGGCCTCTAACAGGGGAACCACCTACGAGCAGTACTTC.

This clone appeared once. The V gene is TRBV11-2, the J gene TRBJ2-2; D may be TRBD2 (7 bases). The CDR3 loop spans 18 amino acids. The germline V and J ends were trimmed by 1 base and 0 bases, with 15 bases remaining between them. The V gene's germline CDR1 is SGHAT and CDR2 FQNNGV. CDR3 residues: CASSLGGWGGANTGELFF. CDR3 DNA: TGTGCCAGCAGCTTAGGGGGATGGGGGGGCGCGAACACCGGGGAGCTGTTTTTT.

The J gene is TRBJ1-1, the V gene TRBV11-3, with 7 bases aligning to TRBD1. Germline V CDR1 and CDR2: SGHNT, YENEEA. This CDR3 contains 14 residues. V lost 4 bases to trimming and J lost 5 bases; unmatched junction nucleotides: 7. CDR3 region: CASSSHRGRTEAFF. The CDR3 DNA reads as TGTGCCAGCAGCTCACACAGGGGTAGGACTGAAGCTTTCTTT. Based on the CDR3 plus reference TRBV11-3 and TRBJ1-1, the full variable domain is EAGVVQSPRYKIIEKKQPVAFWCNPISGHNTLYWYLQNLGQGPELLIRYENEEAVDDSQLPKDRFSAERLKGVDSTLKIQPAELGDSAVYLCASSSHRGRTEAFFGQGTRLTVV.

The V call is TRBV7-9, the J call TRBJ2-3, with TRBD2 matching over 10 bases. V trimming: 3 bases; J trimming: 9 bases; junction bases outside the gene matches: 9. Germline V CDR1 and CDR2: SEHNR, FQNEAQ (reference sequence). This CDR3 has 15 amino acids. CDR3 sequence (DNA): TGTGCCAGCAGCTTTGGTCGACTAGCGGGTGCGACGCAGTATTTT. This translates into CASSFGRLAGATQYF.

This clone has a single count. The CDR3 DNA follows: TGTGCCAGCAGTGAAGGGACTAGCGGGAGTTTCGATGAGCAGTTCTTC. It encodes CASSEGTSGSFDEQFF. The chain links TRBV2 to TRBJ2-1; 13 bases agree with TRBD2. This CDR3 is 16 amino acids long. Trimming removed 1 base from V and 8 bases from J; junction bases left unmatched: 5. The V gene's germline CDR1 is SNHLY and CDR2 FYNNEI. The whole variable domain, remainder taken from reference TRBV2 and TRBJ2-1, is EPEVTQTPSHQVTQMGQEVILRCVPISNHLYFYWYRQILGQKVEFLVSFYNNEISEKSEIFDDQFSVERPDGSNFTLKIRSTKLEDSAMYFCASSEGTSGSFDEQFFGPGTRLTVL.

V is TRBV29-1 and J is TRBJ2-7; D might be TRBD1 (6 bases). Germline values: CDR1 SQVTM, CDR2 ANQGSEA. The V gene lost 4 bases and the J gene lost 0 bases, with 13 bases spanning the gap. The CDR3 runs 14 residues. The CDR3 loop reads CSVVLGARSYEQYF. CDR3 in DNA: TGCAGCGTTGTATTGGGGGCACGCTCCTACGAGCAGTACTTC.

This clone appeared once. This chain uses TRBV7-3 with TRBJ2-3, with a possible D match to TRBD2 (5 bases). This CDR3 has 13 residues. The germline V and J ends were trimmed by 4 bases and 5 bases, with 10 bases remaining between them. Per the germline V gene, CDR1 is SGHTA and CDR2 is FQGTGA. This CDR3 is CASSSTREDTQYF. The CDR3, as DNA: TGTGCCAGCAGCTCCACCCGGGAAGATACGCAGTATTTT. Full variable domain (rest looked up from reference TRBV7-3 and TRBJ2-3): GAGVSQTPSNKVTEKGKYVELRCDPISGHTALYWYRQSLGQGPEFLIYFQGTGAADDSGLPNDRFFAVRPEGSVSTLKIQRTERGDSAVYLCASSSTREDTQYFGPGTRLTVL.